The TCR beta chain under discussion was sequenced for a study of T cell responses to AZD1222 COVID-19 vaccine. Study summary: Researchers grouped second doses given at about 4 or about 12 weeks into one pool. Regarding the study as a whole: Sampled repertoires all dated from after the peak T cell response. Spike-specific TCR breadth and depth were elevated following two AZD1222 doses. Donors in the cohort were predominantly white British and more often female, and clonal diversity was possibly underestimated.

The data were produced by immunoSEQ multiplex PCR, yet TCRdb's version contains in-frame clones alone and is incomplete. This sample carries some 120,000 clones, 88% of them seen once, and the ten largest clones take 4.5% to 6%. This clone showed up just a few times. Its antigen remains unidentified. Germline CDR1 and CDR2: SGHNT and YYREEE (reference sequence). The V end was cut by 0 bases, the J end by 1 base, with 10 bases between. The CDR3 sequence is 15 residues long. The V gene is TRBV5-4, the J gene TRBJ1-1; D gene unclear. This clonotype originated in an adult in good health. The sequences come from peripheral blood, collected on day 0 of AZD1222 vaccination. CDR3 DNA: TGTGCCAGCAGCTTGGATCAGACGGAGAACACTGAAGCTTTCTTT. Its translation is CASSLDQTENTEAFF.